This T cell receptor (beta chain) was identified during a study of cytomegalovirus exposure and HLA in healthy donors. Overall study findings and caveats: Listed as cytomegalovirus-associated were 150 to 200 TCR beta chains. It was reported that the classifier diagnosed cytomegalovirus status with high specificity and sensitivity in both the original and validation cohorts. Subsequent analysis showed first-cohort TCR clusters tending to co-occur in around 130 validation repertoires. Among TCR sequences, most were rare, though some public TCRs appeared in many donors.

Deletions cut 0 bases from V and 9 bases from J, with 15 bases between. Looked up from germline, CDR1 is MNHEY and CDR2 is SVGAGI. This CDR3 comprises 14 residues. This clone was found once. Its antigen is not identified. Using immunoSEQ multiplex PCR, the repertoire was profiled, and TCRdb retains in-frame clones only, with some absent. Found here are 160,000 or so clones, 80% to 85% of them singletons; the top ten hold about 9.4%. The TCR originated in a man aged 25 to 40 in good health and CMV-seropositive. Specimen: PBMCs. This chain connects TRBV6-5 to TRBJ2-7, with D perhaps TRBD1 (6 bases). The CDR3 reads CASSYSYRDVVQYF. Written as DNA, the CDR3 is TGTGCCAGCAGTTACTCGTACAGGGACGTCGTGCAGTACTTC.